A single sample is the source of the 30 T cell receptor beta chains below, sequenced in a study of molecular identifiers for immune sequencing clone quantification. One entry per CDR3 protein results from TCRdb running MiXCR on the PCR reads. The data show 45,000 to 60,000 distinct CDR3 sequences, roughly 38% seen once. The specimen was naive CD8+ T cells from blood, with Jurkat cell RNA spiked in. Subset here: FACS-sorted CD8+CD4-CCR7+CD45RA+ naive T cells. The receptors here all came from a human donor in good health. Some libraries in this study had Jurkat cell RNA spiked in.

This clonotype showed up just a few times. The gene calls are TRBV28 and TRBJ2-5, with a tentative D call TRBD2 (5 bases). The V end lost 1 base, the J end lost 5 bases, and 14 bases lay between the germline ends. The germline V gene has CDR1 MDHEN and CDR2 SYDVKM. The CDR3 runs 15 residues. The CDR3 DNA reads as TGTGCCAGCAGTTTATATATCCCCCCGGGGGAGACCCAGTACTTC. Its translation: CASSLYIPPGETQYF.

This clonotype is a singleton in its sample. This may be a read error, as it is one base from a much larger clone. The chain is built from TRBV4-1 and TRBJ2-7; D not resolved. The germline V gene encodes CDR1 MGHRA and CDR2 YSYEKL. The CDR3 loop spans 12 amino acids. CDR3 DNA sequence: TGCGCCAGCAGCCAAGATACCTACGCGCAGTACTTC. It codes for CASSQDTYAQYF.

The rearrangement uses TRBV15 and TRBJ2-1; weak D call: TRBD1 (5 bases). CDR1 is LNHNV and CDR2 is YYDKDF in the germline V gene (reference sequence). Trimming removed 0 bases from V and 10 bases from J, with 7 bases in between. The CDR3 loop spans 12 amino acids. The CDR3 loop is CATSRDYREQFF. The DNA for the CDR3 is TGTGCCACCAGCAGAGACTACAGGGAGCAGTTCTTC.

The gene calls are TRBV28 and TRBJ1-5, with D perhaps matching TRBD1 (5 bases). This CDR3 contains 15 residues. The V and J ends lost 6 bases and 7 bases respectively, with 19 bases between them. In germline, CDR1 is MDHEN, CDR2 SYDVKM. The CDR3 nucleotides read TGTGCCAGCAGATTCCAGGGTGTAGCTCTCCAGCCCCAGCATTTT. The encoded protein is CASRFQGVALQPQHF.

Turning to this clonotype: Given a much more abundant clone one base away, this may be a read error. CDR3 nucleotide sequence: TGTGCCAGCAGCGACTACGCAGATACGCAGTATTTT. It encodes CASSDYADTQYF. J is TRBJ2-3 and V is TRBV7-2, with TRBD2 as a possible D gene (5 bases). Germline CDR1 SGHTA, CDR2 FQGNSA. V lost 5 bases, J lost 4 bases, and 7 bases lay in between. The CDR3 is 12 residues long.

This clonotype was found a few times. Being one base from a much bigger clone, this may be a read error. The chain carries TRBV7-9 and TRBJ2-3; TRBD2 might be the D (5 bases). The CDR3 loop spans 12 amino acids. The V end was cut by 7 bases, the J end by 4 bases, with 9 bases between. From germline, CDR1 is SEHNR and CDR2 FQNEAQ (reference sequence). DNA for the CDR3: TGTGCCAGCATCGGAGGAGCAGATACGCAGTATTTT. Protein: CASIGGADTQYF.

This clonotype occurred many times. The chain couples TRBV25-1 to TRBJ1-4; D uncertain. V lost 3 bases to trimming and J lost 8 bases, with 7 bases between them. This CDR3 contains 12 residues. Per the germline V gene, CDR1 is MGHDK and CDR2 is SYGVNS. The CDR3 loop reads CASSDGGEKLFF. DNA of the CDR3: TGTGCCAGCAGTGACGGAGGGGAAAAACTGTTTTTT.

The CDR3 loop is CASSTNRDDRGEQYF. For the CDR3, the DNA is TGTGCCAGCAGTACGAATAGGGACGACAGAGGGGAGCAGTACTTC. V is TRBV28 and J is TRBJ2-7, with D possibly being TRBD1 or TRBD2 (5 bases each). Trimming pared 5 bases from V and 7 bases from J, leaving 21 bases between. Germline V gene lookup returns CDR1 MDHEN and CDR2 SYDVKM. The CDR3 loop spans 15 amino acids.

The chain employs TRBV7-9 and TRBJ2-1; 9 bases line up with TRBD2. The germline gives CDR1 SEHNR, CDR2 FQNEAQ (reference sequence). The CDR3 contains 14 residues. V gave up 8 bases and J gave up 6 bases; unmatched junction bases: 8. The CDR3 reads CASAPLAGINEQFF. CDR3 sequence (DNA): TGTGCCAGCGCCCCCCTAGCGGGGATCAATGAGCAGTTCTTC.

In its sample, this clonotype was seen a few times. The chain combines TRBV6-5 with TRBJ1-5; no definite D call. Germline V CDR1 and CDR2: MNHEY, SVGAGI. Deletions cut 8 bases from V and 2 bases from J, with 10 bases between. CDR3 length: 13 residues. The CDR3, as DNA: TGTGCCAGCCGATTGGGTGGCAATCAGCCCCAGCATTTT. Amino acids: CASRLGGNQPQHF.

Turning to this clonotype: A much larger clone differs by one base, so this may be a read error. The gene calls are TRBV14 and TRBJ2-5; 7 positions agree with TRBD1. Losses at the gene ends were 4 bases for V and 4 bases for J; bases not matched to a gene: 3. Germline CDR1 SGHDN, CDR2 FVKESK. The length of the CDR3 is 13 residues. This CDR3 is CASSLWTGETQYF. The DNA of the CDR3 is TGTGCCAGCAGCCTATGGACAGGAGAGACCCAGTACTTC.

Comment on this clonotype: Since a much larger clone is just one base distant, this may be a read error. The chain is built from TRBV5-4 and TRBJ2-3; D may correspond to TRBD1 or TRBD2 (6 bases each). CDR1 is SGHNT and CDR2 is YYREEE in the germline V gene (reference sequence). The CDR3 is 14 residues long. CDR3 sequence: CANSGGHNTDTLYF. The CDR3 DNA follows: TGTGCCAACTCCGGGGGACACAACACAGATACGCTGTATTTT.

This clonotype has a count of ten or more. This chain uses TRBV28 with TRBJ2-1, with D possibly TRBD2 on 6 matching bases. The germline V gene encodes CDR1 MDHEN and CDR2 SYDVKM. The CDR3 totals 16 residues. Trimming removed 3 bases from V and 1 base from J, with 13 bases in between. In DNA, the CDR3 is TGTGCCAGCAGTTTTGGGCGAAGCGGGTCCTACAATGAGCAGTTCTTC. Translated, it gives CASSFGRSGSYNEQFF.

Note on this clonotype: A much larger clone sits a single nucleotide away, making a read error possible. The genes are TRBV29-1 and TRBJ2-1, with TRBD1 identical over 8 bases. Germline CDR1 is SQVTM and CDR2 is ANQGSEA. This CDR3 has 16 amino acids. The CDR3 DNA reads TGCAGCGGTGAAATGGGTACAGGGGGAAGTTACAATGAGCAGTTCTTC. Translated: CSGEMGTGGSYNEQFF.

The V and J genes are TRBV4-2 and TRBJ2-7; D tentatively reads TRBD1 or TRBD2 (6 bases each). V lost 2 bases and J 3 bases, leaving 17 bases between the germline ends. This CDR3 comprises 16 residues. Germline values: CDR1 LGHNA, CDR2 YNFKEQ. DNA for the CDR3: TGTGCCAGCAGCCAAAGAGGCGGGACAAGGGACTACGAGCAGTACTTC. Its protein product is CASSQRGGTRDYEQYF.

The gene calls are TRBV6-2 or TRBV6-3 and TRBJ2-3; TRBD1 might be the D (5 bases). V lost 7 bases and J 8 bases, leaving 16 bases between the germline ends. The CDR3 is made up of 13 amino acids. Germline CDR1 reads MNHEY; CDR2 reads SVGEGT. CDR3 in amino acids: CASIDPFRATQYF. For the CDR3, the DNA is TGTGCCAGCATTGACCCATTCAGGGCTACGCAGTATTTT.

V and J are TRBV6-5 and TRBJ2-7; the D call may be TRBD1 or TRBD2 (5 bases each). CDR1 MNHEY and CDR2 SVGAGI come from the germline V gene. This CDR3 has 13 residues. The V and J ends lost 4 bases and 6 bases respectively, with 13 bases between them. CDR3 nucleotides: TGTGCCAGCAGTTTGGGGGTGGGCGGCGAGCAGTACTTC. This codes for CASSLGVGGEQYF.

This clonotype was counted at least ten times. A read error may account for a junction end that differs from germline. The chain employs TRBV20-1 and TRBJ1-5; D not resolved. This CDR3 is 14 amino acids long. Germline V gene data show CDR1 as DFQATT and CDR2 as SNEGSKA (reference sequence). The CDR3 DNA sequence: TGCAGTGCTCGAGACGGATTGAGCAATCAGCCCCAGCATTTT. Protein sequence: CSARDGLSNQPQHF.

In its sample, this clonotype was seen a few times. CDR3 amino acids: CASTLVGYGEQFF. The CDR3 region has the DNA TGTGCCAGCACCTTGGTGGGCTATGGTGAGCAGTTCTTC. The chain combines TRBV13 with TRBJ2-1; D gene uncertain. Trimming took 7 bases from V and 9 from J, leaving 16 bases between them. This CDR3 has 13 residues. From germline, CDR1 is PRHDT and CDR2 FYEKMQ (reference sequence).

CDR3 region: CASSRTGLSTEAFF. DNA for the CDR3: TGTGCCAGCAGCCGTACAGGGTTAAGCACTGAAGCTTTCTTT. The J gene is TRBJ1-1, the V gene TRBV12-3 or TRBV12-4, with D maybe TRBD1 (6 bases). V lost 6 bases and J 4 bases, leaving 15 bases between the germline ends. The CDR3 extends over 14 amino acids.

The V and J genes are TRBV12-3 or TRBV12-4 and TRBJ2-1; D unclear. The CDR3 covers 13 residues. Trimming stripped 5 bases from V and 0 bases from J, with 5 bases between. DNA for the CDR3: TGTGCCAGCAGTCCCAGCTCCTACAATGAGCAGTTCTTC. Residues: CASSPSSYNEQFF.

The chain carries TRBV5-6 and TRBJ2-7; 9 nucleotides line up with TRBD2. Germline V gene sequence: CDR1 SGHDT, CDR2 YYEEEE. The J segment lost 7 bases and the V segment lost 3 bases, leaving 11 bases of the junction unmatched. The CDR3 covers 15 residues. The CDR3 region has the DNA TGTGCCAGCAGCTCCCGGTTAGCGGGAGTCCGGGAGCAGTACTTC. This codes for CASSSRLAGVREQYF.

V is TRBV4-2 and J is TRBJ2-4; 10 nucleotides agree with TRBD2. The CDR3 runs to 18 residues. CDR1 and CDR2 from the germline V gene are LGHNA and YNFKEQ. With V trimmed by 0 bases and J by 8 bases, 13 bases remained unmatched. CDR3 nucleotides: TGTGCCAGCAGCCAAGAGTCGGCCGGGACTAGCGAGTTAGACATTCAGTACTTC. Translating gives CASSQESAGTSELDIQYF.

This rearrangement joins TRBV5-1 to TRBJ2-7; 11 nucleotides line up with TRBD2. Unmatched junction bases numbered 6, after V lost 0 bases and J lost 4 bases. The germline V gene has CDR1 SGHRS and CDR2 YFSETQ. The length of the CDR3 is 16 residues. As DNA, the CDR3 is TGCGCCAGCAGCTTGGGCCTAGCGGGAGGAGTATACGAGCAGTACTTC. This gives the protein CASSLGLAGGVYEQYF.

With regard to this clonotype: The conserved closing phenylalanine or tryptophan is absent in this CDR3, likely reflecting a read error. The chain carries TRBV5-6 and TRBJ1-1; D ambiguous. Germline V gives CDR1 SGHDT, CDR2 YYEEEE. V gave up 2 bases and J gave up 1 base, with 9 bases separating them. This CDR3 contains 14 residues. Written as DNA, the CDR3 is TGTGCCAGCAGCTTCAGGTATCGGAACACTGAAGCTTTCTCT. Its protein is CASSFRYRNTEAFS.

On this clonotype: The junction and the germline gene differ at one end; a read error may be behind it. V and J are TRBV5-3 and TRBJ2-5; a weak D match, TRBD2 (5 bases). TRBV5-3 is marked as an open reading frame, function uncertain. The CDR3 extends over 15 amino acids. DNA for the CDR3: TGTGCCAGCAGCTTGTGGCTAGCCGACCAAGAGACCCGGTACTTC. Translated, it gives CASSLWLADQETRYF.

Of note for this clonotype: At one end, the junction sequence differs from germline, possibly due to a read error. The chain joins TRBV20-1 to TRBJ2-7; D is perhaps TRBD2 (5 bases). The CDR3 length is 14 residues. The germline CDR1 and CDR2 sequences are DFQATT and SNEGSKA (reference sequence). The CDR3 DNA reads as TGCAGTGCTAGAGCGCCGGGGTACTCCTACGAGCAGAACTTC. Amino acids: CSARAPGYSYEQNF.

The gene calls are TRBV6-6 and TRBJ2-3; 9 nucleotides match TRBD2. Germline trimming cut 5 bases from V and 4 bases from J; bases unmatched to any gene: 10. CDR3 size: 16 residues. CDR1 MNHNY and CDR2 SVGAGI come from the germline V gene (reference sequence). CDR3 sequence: CASSHRLAGLSDTQYF. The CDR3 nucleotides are TGTGCCAGCAGTCACCGCCTAGCGGGATTGTCAGATACGCAGTATTTT.

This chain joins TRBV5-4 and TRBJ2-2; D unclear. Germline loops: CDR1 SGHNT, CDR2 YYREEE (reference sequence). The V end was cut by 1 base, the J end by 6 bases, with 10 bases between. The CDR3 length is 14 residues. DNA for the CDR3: TGTGCCAGCAGCTTGCTGCATAACCCCGGGGAGCTGTTTTTT. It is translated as CASSLLHNPGELFF.

CDR3: CASTWSGELFF. The DNA for the CDR3 is TGTGCCAGCACCTGGAGCGGGGAGCTGTTTTTT. The chain has TRBV2 and TRBJ2-2; no firm D call. The V end lost 7 bases, the J end lost 7 bases, and 7 bases lay between the germline ends. The CDR3 consists of 11 residues. Germline CDR1 SNHLY, CDR2 FYNNEI.